A single TCR beta chain is shown here with its context. The antigen is undetermined. This CDR3 has 14 residues. V lost 4 bases and J lost 5; bases outside the gene matches: 6. Germline CDR1 reads MNHEY; CDR2 reads SVGAGI. The data are from a study of T cell responses to AZD1222 COVID-19 vaccine. Findings of the study overall: Females made up more of the donors, who were largely white British, and clonal diversity may have come out too low. Along spike, vaccine-associated CD4 TCRs were found throughout, with dominance at 160-218 and 743-854. Spike-specific TCR breadth and depth both grew after two AZD1222 doses.

The protocol was immunoSEQ multiplex PCR, while the TCRdb copy is restricted to in-frame clones and leaves out a portion. The sample shows 100,000 to 120,000 clones, about 91% of them seen only once. The clonotype originates from an adult who received the AZD1222 COVID-19 vaccine. The sequences come from peripheral blood, collected 28 days after the second AZD1222 dose. V and J are TRBV6-5 and TRBJ2-5, with TRBD1 matching 8 bases. The CDR3 loop is CASSSQGAMETQYF. The CDR3 region has the DNA TGTGCCAGCAGTTCCCAGGGGGCAATGGAGACCCAGTACTTC.